This T cell receptor (beta chain) was recorded in a study of blood T cells in healthy people across ages. Study-level points and caveats: Naive T cell percentage by flow cytometry tracked strongly with beta diversity. In long-lived donors, naive CD4+ cell counts and diversity exceeded those of aged donors.

About this clonotype: What it binds is unknown. With a much larger clone just one base away, this may be a read error.

Germline V gene lookup returns CDR1 DFQATT and CDR2 SNEGSKA (reference sequence). The V and J ends lost 8 bases and 0 bases respectively, with 13 bases between them. The CDR3 is 13 residues long. A second PCR of 7 to 11 cycles used a sample-barcoded 5' primer and a J-beta primer mix. Every molecule of cDNA carried a tag from a template-switch adaptor with 12 random nucleotides. TCRdb re-derived calls from the 5' RACE reads in MiXCR, one entry per CDR3 protein. The table shows 600,000 or so distinct CDR3 sequences, with about 28% occurring only once. Sequenced sample: blood. The J gene is TRBJ1-2, the V gene TRBV20-1; D is unclear. The sequence was collected from a woman of 80 years or more in good health. The DNA of the CDR3 is TGCAGTACCCGGACCGACGCTAACTATGGCTACACCTTC. Amino acids: CSTRTDANYGYTF.